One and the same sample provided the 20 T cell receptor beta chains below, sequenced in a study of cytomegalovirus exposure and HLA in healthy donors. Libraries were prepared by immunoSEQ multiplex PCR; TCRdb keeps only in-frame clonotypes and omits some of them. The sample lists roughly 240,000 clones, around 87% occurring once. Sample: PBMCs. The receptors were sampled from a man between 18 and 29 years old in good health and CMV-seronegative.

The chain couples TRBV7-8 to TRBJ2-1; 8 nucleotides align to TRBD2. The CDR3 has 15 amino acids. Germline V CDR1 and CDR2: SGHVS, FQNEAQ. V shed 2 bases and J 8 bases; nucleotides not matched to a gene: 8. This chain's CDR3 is CASSLKSGSIDEQFF. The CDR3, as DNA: TGTGCCAGCAGCTTAAAGAGCGGGAGTATAGATGAGCAGTTCTTC.

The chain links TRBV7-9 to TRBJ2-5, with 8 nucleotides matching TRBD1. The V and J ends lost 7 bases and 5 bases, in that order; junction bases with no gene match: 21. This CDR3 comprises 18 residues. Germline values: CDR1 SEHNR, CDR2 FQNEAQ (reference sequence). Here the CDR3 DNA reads TGTGCCAGCATTCCTCCGCCAGGGGGCGTATCTTTGTTGGAGACCCAGTACTTC. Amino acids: CASIPPPGGVSLLETQYF.

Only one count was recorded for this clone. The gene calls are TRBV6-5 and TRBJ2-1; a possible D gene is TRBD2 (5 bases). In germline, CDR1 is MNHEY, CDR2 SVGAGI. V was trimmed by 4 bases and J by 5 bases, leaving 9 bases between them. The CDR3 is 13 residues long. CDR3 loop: CASSLDWDNEQFF. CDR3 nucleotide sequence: TGTGCCAGCAGTTTGGACTGGGACAATGAGCAGTTCTTC.

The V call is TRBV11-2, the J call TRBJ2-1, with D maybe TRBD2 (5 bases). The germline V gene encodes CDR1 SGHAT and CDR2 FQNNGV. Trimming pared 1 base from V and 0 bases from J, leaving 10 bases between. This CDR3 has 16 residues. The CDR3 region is CASSLGGLSSYNEQFF. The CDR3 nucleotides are TGTGCCAGCAGCTTAGGAGGGCTGAGCTCCTACAATGAGCAGTTCTTC.

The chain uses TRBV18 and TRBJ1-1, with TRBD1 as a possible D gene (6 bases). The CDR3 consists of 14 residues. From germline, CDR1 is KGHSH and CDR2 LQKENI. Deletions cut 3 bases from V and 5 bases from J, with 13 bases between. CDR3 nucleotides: TGTGCCAGCTCACCGTCCTCACAGGGAACTGAAGCTTTCTTT. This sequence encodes CASSPSSQGTEAFF.

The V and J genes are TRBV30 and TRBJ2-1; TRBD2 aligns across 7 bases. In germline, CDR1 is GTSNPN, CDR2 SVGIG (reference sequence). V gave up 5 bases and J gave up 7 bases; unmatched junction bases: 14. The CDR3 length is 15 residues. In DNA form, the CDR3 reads TGTGCCTGGGCCAGTTTCCAGCGGGATCAGAATGAGCAGTTCTTC. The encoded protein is CAWASFQRDQNEQFF.

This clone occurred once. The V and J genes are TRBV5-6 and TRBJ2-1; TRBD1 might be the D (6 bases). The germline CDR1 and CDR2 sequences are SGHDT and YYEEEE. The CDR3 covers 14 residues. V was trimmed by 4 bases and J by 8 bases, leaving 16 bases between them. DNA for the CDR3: TGTGCCAGCAGCGATAAAAACAGGGTGTATGAGCAGTTCTTC. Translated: CASSDKNRVYEQFF.

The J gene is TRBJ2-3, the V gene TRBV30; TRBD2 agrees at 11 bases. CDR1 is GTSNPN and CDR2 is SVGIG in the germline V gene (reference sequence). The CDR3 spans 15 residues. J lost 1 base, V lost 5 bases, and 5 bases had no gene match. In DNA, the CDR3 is TGTGCCTGGGGCAAGACTAGCGGGGGCACAGATACGCAGTATTTT. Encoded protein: CAWGKTSGGTDTQYF. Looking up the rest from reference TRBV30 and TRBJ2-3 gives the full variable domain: SQTIHQWPATLVQPVGSPLSLECTVEGTSNPNLYWYRQAAGRGLQLLFYSVGIGQISSEVPQNLSASRPQDRQFILSSKKLLLSDSGFYLCAWGKTSGGTDTQYFGPGTRLTVL.

The CDR3 loop reads CASSLATGAMNTEAFF. The CDR3 region has the DNA TGTGCCAGCAGCTTGGCTACAGGGGCAATGAACACTGAAGCTTTCTTT. The V call is TRBV27, the J call TRBJ1-1, with TRBD1 matching 7 bases. Germline V gene data show CDR1 as MNHEY and CDR2 as SMNVEV (reference sequence). V shed 6 bases and J 0 bases; nucleotides not matched to a gene: 10. The CDR3 contains 16 residues.

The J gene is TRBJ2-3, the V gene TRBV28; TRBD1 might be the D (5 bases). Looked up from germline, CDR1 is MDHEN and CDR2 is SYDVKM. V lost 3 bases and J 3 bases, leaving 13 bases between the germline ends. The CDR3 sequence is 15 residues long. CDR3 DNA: TGTGCCAGCAGTTTGGAAGGGGCTCGGACAGATACGCAGTATTTT. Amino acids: CASSLEGARTDTQYF.

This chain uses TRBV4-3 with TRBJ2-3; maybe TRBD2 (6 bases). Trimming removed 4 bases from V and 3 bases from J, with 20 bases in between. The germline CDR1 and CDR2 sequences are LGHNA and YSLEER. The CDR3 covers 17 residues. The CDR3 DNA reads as TGCGCCAGCAGCCCGCTGCTAGTCGGGAGAGAAACAGATACGCAGTATTTT. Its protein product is CASSPLLVGRETDTQYF.

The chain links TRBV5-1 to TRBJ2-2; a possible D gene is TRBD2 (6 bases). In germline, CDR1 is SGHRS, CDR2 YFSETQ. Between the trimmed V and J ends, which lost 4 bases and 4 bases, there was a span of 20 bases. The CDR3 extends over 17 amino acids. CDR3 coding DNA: TGCGCCAGCAGCAACACGCTGGGGAGACTAGGCACCGGGGAGCTGTTTTTT. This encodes CASSNTLGRLGTGELFF.

The chain's CDR3 is CASSLSPGKGEQFF. The DNA of the CDR3 is TGTGCCAGCAGCTTAAGCCCGGGGAAAGGTGAGCAGTTCTTC. The chain combines TRBV7-2 with TRBJ2-1; D may be TRBD2 (5 bases). CDR1 and CDR2 (germline): SGHTA, FQGNSA. With 2 bases removed from V and 9 bases from J, the gap between germline ends came to 14 bases. The CDR3 totals 14 residues.

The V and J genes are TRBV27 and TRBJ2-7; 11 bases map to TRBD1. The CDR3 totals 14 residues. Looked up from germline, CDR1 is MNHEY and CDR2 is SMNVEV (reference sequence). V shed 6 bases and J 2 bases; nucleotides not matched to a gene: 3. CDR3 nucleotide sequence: TGTGCCAGCAGACGGACAGGGGGCGCCTACGAGCAGTACTTC. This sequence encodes CASRRTGGAYEQYF.

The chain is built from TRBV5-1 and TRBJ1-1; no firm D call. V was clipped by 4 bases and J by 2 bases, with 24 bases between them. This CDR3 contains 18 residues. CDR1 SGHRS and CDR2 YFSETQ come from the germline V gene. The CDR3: CASSKTGFEGYKNTEAFF. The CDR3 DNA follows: TGCGCCAGCAGCAAGACGGGGTTCGAGGGTTACAAAAACACTGAAGCTTTCTTT.

CDR3 in amino acids: CATSKTRGRQGGETQYF. The CDR3 DNA is TGTGCCACCAGCAAGACTAGAGGGAGACAGGGGGGAGAGACCCAGTACTTC. V usage is TRBV15 and J usage is TRBJ2-5; 9 bases map to TRBD1. This CDR3 is 17 amino acids long. From germline, CDR1 is LNHNV and CDR2 YYDKDF (reference sequence). V gave up 4 bases and J gave up 4 bases; unmatched junction bases: 13.

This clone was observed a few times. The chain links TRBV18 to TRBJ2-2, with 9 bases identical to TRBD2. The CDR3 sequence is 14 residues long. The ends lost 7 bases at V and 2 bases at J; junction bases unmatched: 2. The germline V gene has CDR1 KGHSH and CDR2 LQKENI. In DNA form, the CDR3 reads TGTGCCAGCTGCGGGAGGGCCAACACCGGGGAGCTGTTTTTT. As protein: CASCGRANTGELFF.

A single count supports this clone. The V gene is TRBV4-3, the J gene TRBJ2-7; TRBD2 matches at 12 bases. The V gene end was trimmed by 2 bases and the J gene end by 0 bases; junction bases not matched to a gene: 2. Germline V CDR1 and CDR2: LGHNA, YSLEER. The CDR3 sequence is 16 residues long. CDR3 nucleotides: TGCGCCAGCAGCCAAACTAGCGGGGGGAACTCCTACGAGCAGTACTTC. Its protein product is CASSQTSGGNSYEQYF.

The CDR3 DNA sequence: TGTGCCAGCGTGGCGAGGTTGGGTGAAAAACTGTTTTTT. Residues: CASVARLGEKLFF. The gene calls are TRBV18 and TRBJ1-4; D ambiguous. The germline CDR1 and CDR2 sequences are KGHSH and LQKENI. The V gene lost 8 bases and the J gene lost 7 bases, with 14 bases spanning the gap. The CDR3 totals 13 residues.

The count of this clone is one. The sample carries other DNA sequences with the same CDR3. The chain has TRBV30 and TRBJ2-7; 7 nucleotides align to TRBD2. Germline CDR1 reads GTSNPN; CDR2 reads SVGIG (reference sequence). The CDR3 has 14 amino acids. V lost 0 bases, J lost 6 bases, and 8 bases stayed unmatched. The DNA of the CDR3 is TGTGCCTGGAGTGTAGGGGCGGGAGCGGGCGAGCAGTACTTC. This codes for CAWSVGAGAGEQYF.